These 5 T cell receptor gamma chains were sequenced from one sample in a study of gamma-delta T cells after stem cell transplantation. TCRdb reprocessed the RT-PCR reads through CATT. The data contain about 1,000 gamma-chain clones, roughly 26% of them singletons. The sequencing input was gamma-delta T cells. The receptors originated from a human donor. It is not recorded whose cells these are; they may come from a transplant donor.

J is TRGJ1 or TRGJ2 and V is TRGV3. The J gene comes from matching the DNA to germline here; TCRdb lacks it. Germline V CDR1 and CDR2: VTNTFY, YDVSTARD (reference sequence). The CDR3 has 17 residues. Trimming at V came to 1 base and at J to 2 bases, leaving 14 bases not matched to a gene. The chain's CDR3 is CATWDSLRFSDYYKKLF. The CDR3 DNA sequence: TGTGCCACCTGGGACAGCCTCCGATTTTCCGATTATTATAAGAAACTCTTT.

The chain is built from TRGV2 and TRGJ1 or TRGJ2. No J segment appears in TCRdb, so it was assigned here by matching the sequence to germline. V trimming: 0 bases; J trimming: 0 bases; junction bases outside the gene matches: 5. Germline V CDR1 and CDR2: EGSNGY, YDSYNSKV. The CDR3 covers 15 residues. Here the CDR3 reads CATWDGPLNYYKKLF. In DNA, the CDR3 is TGTGCCACCTGGGACGGGCCCCTGAATTATTATAAGAAACTCTTT.

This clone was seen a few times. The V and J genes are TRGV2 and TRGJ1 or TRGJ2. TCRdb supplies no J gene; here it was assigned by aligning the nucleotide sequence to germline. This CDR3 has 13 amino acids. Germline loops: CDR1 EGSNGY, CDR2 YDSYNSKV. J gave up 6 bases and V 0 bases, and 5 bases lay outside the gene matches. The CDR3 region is CATWDGRFYKKLF. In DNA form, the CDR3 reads TGTGCCACCTGGGACGGGCGCTTTTATAAGAAACTCTTT.

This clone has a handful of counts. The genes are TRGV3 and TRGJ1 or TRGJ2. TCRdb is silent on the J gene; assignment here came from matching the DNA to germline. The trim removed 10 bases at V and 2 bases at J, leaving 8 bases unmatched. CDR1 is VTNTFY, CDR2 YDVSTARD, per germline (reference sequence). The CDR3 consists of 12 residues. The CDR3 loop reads CATTTYYYKKLF. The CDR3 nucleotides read TGTGCCACGACGACTTATTATTATAAGAAACTCTTT.

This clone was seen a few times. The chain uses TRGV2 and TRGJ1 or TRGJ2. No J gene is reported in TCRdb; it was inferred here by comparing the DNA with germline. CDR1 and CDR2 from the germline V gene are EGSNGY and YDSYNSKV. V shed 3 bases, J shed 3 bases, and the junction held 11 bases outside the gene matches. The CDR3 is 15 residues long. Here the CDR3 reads CATWDPPPLYYKKLF. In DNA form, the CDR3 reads TGTGCCACCTGGGACCCACCCCCCCTTTATTATAAGAAACTCTTT.